What follows describes a single TCR beta chain. Assay: immunoSEQ multiplex PCR; the TCRdb copy retains only in-frame clones and omits some. Here the sample spans 150,000 to 200,000 clones, roughly 84% being singletons. The data were taken from a study of blood T cell repertoires in COVID-19. In the study overall: Samples taken during acute and convalescent COVID-19 were collected in the United States, Italy and Spain.

The TCR originated in a woman in her sixties who had recovered from COVID-19. Material: PBMCs or T cells enriched from blood (not recorded which).

CDR3 sequence reads: CASSLGAGTSYNEQFF. The CDR3 bases are TGCGCCAGCAGCTTGGGAGCGGGGACCTCCTACAATGAGCAGTTCTTC. The V and J genes are TRBV5-1 and TRBJ2-1; 7 bases are shared with TRBD2. This CDR3 contains 16 residues. Germline V gene lookup returns CDR1 SGHRS and CDR2 YFSETQ. After removal of 0 bases from V and 0 bases from J, the junction contained 3 bases not matched to a gene.